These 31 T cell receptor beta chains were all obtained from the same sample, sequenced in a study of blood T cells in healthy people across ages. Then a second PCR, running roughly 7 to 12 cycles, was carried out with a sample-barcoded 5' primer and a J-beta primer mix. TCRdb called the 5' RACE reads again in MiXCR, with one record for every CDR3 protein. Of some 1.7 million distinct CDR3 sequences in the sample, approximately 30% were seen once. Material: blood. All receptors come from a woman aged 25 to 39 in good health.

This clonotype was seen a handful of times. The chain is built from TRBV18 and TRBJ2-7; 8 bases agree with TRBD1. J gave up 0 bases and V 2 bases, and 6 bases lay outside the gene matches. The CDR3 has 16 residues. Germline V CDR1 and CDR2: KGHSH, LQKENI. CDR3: CASSPTGQGRSYEQYF. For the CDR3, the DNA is TGTGCCAGCTCACCAACCGGACAGGGACGCTCCTACGAGCAGTACTTC.

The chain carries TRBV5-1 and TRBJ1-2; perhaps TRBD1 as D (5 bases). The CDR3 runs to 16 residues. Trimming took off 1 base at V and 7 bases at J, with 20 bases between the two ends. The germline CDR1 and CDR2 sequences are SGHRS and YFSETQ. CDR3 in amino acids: CASSLWGGSPASGYTF. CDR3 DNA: TGCGCCAGCAGCTTGTGGGGGGGTTCCCCTGCCAGTGGCTACACCTTC.

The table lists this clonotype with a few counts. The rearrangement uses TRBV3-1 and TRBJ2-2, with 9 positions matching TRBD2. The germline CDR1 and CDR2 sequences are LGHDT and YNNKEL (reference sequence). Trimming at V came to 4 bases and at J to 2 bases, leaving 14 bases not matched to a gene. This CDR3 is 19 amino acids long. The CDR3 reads CASSLLTGFSGRNTGELFF. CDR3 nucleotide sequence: TGTGCCAGCAGCCTGCTTACAGGGTTTAGCGGGAGAAACACCGGGGAGCTGTTTTTT.

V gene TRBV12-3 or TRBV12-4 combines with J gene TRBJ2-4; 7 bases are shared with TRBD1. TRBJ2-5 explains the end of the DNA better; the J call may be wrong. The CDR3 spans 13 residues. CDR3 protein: CASKERGRETQYF. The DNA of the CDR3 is TGTGCCAGCAAGGAAAGGGGGCGTGAGACCCAGTACTTC.

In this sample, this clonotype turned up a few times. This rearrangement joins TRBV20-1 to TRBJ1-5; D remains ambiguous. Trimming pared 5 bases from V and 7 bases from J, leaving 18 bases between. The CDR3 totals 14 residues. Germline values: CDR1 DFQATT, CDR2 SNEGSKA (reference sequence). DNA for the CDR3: TGCAGTGCTGCCCCCCCTAGGGCGCGGCAGCCCCAGCATTTT. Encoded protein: CSAAPPRARQPQHF.

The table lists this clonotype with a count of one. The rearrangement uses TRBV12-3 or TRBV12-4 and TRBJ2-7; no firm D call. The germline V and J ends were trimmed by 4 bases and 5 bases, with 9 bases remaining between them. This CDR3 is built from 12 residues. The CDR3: CASSSWINEQYF. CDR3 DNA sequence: TGTGCCAGCAGTTCTTGGATTAACGAGCAGTACTTC.

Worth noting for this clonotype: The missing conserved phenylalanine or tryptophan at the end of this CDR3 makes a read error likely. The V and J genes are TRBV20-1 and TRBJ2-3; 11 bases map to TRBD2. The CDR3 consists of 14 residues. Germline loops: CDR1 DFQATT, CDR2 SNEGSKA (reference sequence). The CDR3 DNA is TGCAGCCCTAAGACTAGCGGGGTCACAGATACGCAGTATCTT. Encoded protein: CSPKTSGVTDTQYL.

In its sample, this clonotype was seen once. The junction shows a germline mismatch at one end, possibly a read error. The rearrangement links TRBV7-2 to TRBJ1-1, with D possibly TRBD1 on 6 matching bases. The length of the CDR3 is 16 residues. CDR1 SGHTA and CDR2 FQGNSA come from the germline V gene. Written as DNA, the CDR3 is TGTGCCAGCAGCTTAACGCAGGGGTGGTCGAACACTGGAGCTTTCTTT. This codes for CASSLTQGWSNTGAFF.

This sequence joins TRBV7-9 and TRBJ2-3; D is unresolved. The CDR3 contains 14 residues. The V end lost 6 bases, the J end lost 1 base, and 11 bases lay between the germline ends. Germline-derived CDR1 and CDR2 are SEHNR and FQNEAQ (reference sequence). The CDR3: CASRSIAGTDTQYF. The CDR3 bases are TGTGCCAGCAGGTCAATCGCGGGCACAGATACGCAGTATTTT.

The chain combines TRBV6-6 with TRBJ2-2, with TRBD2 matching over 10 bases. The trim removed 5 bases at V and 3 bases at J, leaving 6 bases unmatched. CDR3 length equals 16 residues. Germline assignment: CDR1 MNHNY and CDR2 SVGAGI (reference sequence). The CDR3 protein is CASSPLAGAYTGELFF. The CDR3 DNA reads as TGTGCCAGCAGTCCCCTAGCGGGAGCCTACACCGGGGAGCTGTTTTTT.

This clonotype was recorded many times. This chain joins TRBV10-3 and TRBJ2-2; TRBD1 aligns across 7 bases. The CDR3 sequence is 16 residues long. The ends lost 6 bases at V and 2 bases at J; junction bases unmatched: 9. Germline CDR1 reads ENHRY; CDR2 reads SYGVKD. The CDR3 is CAISGPGTVNTGELFF. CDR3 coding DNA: TGTGCCATCAGCGGCCCCGGGACAGTTAACACCGGGGAGCTGTTTTTT.

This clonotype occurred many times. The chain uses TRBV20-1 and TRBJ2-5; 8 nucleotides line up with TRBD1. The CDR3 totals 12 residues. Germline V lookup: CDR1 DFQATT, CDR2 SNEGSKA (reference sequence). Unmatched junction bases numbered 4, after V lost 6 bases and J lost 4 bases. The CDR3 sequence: CSAPTGAETQYF. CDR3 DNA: TGCAGTGCCCCGACAGGGGCAGAGACCCAGTACTTC.

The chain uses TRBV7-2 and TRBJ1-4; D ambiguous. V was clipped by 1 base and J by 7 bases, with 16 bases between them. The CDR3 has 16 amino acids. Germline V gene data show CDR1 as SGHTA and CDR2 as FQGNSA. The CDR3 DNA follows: TGTGCCAGCAGCTTAGGGGCTGGGAAGCGAAGTGAAAAACTGTTTTTT. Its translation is CASSLGAGKRSEKLFF.

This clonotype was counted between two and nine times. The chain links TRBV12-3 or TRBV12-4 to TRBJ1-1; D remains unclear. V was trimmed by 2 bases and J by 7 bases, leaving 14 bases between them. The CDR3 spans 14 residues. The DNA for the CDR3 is TGTGCCAGCAGTTTACGTGGAGGGTTCGATGAAGCTTTCTTT. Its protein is CASSLRGGFDEAFF.

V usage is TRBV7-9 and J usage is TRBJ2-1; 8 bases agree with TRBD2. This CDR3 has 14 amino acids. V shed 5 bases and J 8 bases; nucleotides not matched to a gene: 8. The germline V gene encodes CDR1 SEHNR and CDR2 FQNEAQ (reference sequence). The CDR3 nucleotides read TGTGCCAGCAGCCCGAGGGTGACTAGCGATGAGCAGTTCTTC. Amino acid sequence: CASSPRVTSDEQFF. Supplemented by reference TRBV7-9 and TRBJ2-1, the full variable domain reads DTGVSQNPRHKITKRGQNVTFRCDPISEHNRLYWYRQTLGQGPEFLTYFQNEAQLEKSRLLSDRFSAERPKGSFSTLEIQRTEQGDSAMYLCASSPRVTSDEQFFGPGTRLTVL.

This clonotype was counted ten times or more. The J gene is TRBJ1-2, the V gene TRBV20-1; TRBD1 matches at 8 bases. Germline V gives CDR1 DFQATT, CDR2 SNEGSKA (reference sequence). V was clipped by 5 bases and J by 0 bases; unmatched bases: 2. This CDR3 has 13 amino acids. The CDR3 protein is CSASGGANYGYTF. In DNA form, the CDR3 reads TGCAGTGCTTCAGGGGGCGCTAACTATGGCTACACCTTC.

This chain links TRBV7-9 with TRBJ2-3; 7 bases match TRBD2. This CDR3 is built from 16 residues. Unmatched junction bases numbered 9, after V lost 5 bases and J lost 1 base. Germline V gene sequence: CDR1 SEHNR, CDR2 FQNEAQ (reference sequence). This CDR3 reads CASSTSPRGGTDTQYF. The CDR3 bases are TGTGCCAGCAGCACTTCCCCCCGGGGGGGCACAGATACGCAGTATTTT.

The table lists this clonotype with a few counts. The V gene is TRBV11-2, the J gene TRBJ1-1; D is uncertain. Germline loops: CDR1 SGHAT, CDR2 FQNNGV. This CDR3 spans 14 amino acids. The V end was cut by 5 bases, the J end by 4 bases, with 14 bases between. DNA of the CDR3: TGTGCCAGCAGCCTTCTCGGGGTGAGCACTGAAGCTTTCTTT. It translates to CASSLLGVSTEAFF.

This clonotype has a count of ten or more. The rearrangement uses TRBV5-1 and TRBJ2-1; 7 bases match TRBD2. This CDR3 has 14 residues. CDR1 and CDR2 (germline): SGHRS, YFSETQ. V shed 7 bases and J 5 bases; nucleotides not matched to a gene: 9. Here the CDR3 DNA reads TGCGCCAGCGGCCGCCTAGCGGAGGACAATGAGCAGTTCTTC. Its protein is CASGRLAEDNEQFF.

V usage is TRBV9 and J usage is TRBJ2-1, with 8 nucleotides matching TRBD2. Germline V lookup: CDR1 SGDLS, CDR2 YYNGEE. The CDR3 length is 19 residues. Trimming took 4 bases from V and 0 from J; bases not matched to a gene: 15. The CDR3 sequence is CASSPPAGGGIRSYNEQFF. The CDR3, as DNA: TGTGCCAGCAGCCCCCCAGCTGGCGGGGGGATTCGCTCCTACAATGAGCAGTTCTTC.

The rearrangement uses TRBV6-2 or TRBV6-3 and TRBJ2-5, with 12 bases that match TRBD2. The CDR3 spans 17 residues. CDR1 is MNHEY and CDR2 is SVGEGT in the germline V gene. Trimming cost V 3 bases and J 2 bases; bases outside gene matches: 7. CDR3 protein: CASSYSLAGGPQETQYF. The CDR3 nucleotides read TGTGCCAGCAGTTATTCCCTAGCGGGAGGGCCACAAGAGACCCAGTACTTC.

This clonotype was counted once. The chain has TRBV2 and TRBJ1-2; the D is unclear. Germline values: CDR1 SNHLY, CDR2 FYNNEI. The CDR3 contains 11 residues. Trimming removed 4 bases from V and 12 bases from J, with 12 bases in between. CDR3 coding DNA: TGTGCCAGCAGTGTCATCGAAGGTCACACCTTC. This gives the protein CASSVIEGHTF.

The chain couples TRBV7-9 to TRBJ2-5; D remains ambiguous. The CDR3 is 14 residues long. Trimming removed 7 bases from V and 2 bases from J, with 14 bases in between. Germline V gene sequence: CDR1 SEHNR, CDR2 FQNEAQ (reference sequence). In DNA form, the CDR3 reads TGTGCCAGCACCTCGCCGCCAGAACAAGAGACCCAGTACTTC. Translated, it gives CASTSPPEQETQYF.

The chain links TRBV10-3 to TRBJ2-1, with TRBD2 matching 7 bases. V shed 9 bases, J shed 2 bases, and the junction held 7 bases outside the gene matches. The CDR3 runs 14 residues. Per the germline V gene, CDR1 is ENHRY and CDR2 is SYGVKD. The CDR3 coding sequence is TGTGCCATTGCTCGGCGGGGGACCTACAATGAGCAGTTCTTC. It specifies CAIARRGTYNEQFF.

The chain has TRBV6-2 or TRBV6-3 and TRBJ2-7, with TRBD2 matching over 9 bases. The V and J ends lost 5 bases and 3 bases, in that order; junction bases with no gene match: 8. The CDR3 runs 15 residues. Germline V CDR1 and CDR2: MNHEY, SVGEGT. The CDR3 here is CASSTRTSAVYEQYF. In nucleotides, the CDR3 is TGTGCCAGCAGTACGAGGACTAGCGCCGTCTACGAGCAGTACTTC.

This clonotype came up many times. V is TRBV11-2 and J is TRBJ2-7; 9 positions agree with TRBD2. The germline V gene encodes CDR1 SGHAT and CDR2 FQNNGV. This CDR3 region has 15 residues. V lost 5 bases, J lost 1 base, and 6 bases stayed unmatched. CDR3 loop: CASSKLAGLSYEQYF. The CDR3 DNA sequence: TGTGCCAGCAGCAAACTAGCGGGCCTTTCCTACGAGCAGTACTTC. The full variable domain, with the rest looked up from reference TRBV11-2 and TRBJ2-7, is EAGVAQSPRYKIIEKRQSVAFWCNPISGHATLYWYQQILGQGPKLLIQFQNNGVVDDSQLPKDRFSAERLKGVDSTLKIQPAKLEDSAVYLCASSKLAGLSYEQYFGPGTRLTVT.

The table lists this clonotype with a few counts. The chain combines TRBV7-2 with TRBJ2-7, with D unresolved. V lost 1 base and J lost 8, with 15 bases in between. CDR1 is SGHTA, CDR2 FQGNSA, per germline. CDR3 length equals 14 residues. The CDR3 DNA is TGTGCCAGCAGCTTAGAGTTTCTGGCGGATAAGCAGTACTTC. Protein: CASSLEFLADKQYF.

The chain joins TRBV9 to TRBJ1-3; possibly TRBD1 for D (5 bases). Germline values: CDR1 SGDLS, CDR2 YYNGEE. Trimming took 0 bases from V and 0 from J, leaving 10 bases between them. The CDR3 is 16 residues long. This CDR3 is CASSVVGESSGNTIYF. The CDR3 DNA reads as TGTGCCAGCAGCGTAGTGGGGGAAAGCTCTGGAAACACCATATATTTT. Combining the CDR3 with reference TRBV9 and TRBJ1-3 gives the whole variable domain DSGVTQTPKHLITATGQRVTLRCSPRSGDLSVYWYQQSLDQGLQFLIQYYNGEERAKGNILERFSAQQFPDLHSELNLSSLELGDSALYFCASSVVGESSGNTIYFGEGSWLTVV.

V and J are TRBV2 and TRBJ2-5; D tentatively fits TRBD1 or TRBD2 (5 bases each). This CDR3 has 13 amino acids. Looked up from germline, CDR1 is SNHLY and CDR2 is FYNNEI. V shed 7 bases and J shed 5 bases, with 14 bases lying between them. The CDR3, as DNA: TGTGCCAGCACCCGACAGCGCGGGGAGACCCAGTACTTC. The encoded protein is CASTRQRGETQYF. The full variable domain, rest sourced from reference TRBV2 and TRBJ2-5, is EPEVTQTPSHQVTQMGQEVILRCVPISNHLYFYWYRQILGQKVEFLVSFYNNEISEKSEIFDDQFSVERPDGSNFTLKIRSTKLEDSAMYFCASTRQRGETQYFGPGTRLLVL.

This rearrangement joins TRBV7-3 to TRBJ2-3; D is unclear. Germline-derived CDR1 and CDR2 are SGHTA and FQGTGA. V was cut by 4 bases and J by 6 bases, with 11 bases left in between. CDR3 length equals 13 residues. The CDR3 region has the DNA TGTGCCAGCAGCTCCAGCCCCGGGGATACGCAGTATTTT. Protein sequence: CASSSSPGDTQYF. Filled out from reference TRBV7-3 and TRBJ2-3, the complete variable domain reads GAGVSQTPSNKVTEKGKYVELRCDPISGHTALYWYRQSLGQGPEFLIYFQGTGAADDSGLPNDRFFAVRPEGSVSTLKIQRTERGDSAVYLCASSSSPGDTQYFGPGTRLTVL.

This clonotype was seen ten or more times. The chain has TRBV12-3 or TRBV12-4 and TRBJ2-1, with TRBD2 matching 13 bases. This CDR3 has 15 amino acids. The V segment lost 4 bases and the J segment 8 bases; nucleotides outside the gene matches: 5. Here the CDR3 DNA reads TGTGCCAGCAGTTCCCGGACTAGCGGGAGCGATGAGCAGTTCTTC. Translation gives CASSSRTSGSDEQFF.